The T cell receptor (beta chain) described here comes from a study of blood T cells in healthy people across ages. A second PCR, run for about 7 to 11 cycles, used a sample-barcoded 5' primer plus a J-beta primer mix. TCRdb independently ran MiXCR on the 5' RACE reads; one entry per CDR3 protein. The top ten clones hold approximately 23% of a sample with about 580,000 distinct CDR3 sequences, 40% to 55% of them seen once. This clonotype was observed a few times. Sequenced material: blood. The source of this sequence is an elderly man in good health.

The CDR3 region has the DNA TGTGCCAGCAGTTACCGGGGACAGGGTGCTAACAATGAGCAGTTCTTC. Protein product: CASSYRGQGANNEQFF. This chain links TRBV6-6 with TRBJ2-1; 9 bases align to TRBD1. Unmatched junction bases numbered 7, after V lost 2 bases and J lost 5 bases. Germline values: CDR1 MNHNY, CDR2 SVGAGI (reference sequence). There are 16 residues in the CDR3.